This TCR beta chain was obtained from a study of beta chain features in type 1 diabetes. On the study more broadly: Researchers looked at roughly 110 million sorted cells across all samples. Study findings and constraints: TCRB CDR3 length was moderately but significantly reduced in all four CD4+ subsets of Type 1 diabetes patients.

Expressed TCRB transcripts were sequenced after all isolated RNA was converted to cDNA. Data came from immunoSEQ multiplex PCR; TCRdb stores just in-frame clones and leaves some out. The repertoire holds about 650,000 clones, with under 15% as singletons. Of note for this clone: What it binds is unknown.

In germline, CDR1 is SGHTS, CDR2 YDEGEE. The ends were cut back, 5 bases at V and 2 bases at J, with 11 bases in the middle. This CDR3 is built from 15 residues. The TCR originated in a young man with type 1 diabetes. This chain connects TRBV5-8 to TRBJ2-6; D is tentatively TRBD1 or TRBD2 (5 bases each). Sample: naive CD4+ T cells from blood. The CDR3 nucleotides are TGTGCCAGCAGTTCGGGGCTGGCTGGGGCCAACGTCCTGACTTTC. Translation gives CASSSGLAGANVLTF.